Listed below are T cell receptor beta chains from one sample, sequenced in a study of blood T cell repertoires in COVID-19. TCRdb's copy holds only in-frame clones and misses some; the assay was immunoSEQ multiplex PCR. The sample holds tens of thousands of clones, 84% seen once. Sequencing was carried out using peripheral blood. These receptors came from a man in his forties or fifties with acute or convalescent COVID-19. Both conserved end residues are part of each CDR3.

v_gene,j_gene,CDR3aa
TRBV19,TRBJ1-1,CASSAEQNTEAFF
TRBV29-1,TRBJ2-1,CSASQGVPSYNEQFF
TRBV4-3,TRBJ2-1,CASSQEWTHSSYNEQFF
TRBV12-3/TRBV12-4,TRBJ2-7,CASSSSSGKQYF
TRBV11-2,TRBJ2-7,CASGSGQIYEQYF
TRBV6-1,TRBJ1-5,CASSERSEGGQPQHF
TRBV21-1,TRBJ2-7,CASSHDRAHEQYF
TRBV12-3/TRBV12-4,TRBJ1-2,CASRTLGYTF
TRBV11-3,TRBJ2-7,CASSSGTATGYEQYF
TRBV7-9,TRBJ1-1,CASSPRRDGEAFF
TRBV6-6,TRBJ2-7,CASSTRQGGEQYF
TRBV14,TRBJ1-4,CASSQGQGLGTNEKLFF
TRBV6-5,TRBJ2-1,CASNTGQGAGNEQFF
TRBV28,TRBJ1-6,CASRPTGGNSPLHF
TRBV11-3,TRBJ2-7,CASSPSRDRGYEQYF
TRBV7-2,TRBJ2-2,CASSLTLSGRAGTGELFF
TRBV19,TRBJ2-7,CASSGVNNYEQYF
TRBV18,TRBJ1-1,CASSREVDTEAFF
TRBV27,TRBJ2-2,CASTGRLAGNTGELFF
TRBV7-2,TRBJ2-3,CASSLSPGTDTQYF
TRBV3-1/TRBV3-2,TRBJ2-1,CASSQNRLAGEQFF
TRBV28,TRBJ1-2,CASSLTGPYYGYTF
TRBV6-2/TRBV6-3,TRBJ2-7,CASSLPSGPPSYEQYF
TRBV27,TRBJ2-5,CASSLGTTSLETQYF
TRBV18,TRBJ1-1,CASSSLANTEAFF
TRBV28,TRBJ1-2,CASSSPGHTLANYGYTF
TRBV6-5,TRBJ2-1,CASSYSNSDEQFF
TRBV28,TRBJ2-2,CASRTNRVRPSTGELFF
TRBV7-8,TRBJ2-1,CASSSRGRDYNEQFF
TRBV5-1,TRBJ1-5,CASSPDRGLDQPQHF
TRBV28,TRBJ1-2,CASSPTRGYTF
TRBV24-1,TRBJ2-5,CATSDWTSGGQETQYF
TRBV9,TRBJ2-1,CASSAEGGSSYNEQFF
TRBV7-9,TRBJ2-7,CASSPFLTSSYEQYF
TRBV5-1,TRBJ1-2,CASSLESGTGGHGYTF
TRBV27,TRBJ1-1,CASSVGGKRTEAFF
TRBV19,TRBJ2-7,CASSVSRGIYEQYF
TRBV3-1/TRBV3-2,TRBJ2-3,CASSQSPTSGSADTQYF
TRBV19,TRBJ1-5,CASSINRGGQPQHF
TRBV5-1,TRBJ1-2,CASRQGYGYTF
TRBV27,TRBJ1-1,CASSPQGRNTEAFF
TRBV7-2,TRBJ1-6,CASSSQGVENSPLHF
TRBV19,TRBJ2-1,CASSIDGVYNEQFF
TRBV19,TRBJ1-2,CASSTPTGERNYGYTF
TRBV5-4,TRBJ2-1,CASSLAGNEQFF
TRBV5-1,TRBJ2-5,CASSVTSPQETQYF
TRBV9,TRBJ1-5,CASSVGTGGNQPQHF
TRBV18,TRBJ1-1,CASSPLQIGAEAFF
TRBV11-3,TRBJ2-3,CASSKQTYGLAGGTDTQYF
TRBV19,TRBJ2-7,CASSDLGTTSYEQYF
TRBV6-5,TRBJ1-3,CASSRTDYSGNTIYF
TRBV12-5,TRBJ2-6,CASAFGKGEKSGANVLTF
TRBV1,TRBJ2-3,CTSSQVVDRRNTDTQYF
TRBV9,TRBJ2-7,CASSVNTGTGYEQYF
TRBV10-2,TRBJ2-1,CASRMSGGVYVNEQFF
TRBV6-4,TRBJ1-5,CASSAGNQPQHF
TRBV6-6,TRBJ1-1,CASSQTPGQSLNTEAFF
TRBV9,TRBJ2-7,CASSVGAGAPIREQYF